Listed below are T cell receptor beta chains from one sample, sequenced in a study of T cell responses to AZD1222 COVID-19 vaccine. Measured with immunoSEQ multiplex PCR; TCRdb has only the in-frame clones, and not every one. This sample has over 50,000 clones, with roughly 83% found just once. Here the sequenced sample was peripheral blood, taken on day 0 of AZD1222 vaccination. The receptor source for this set is an adult in good health. Both conserved end residues are part of each CDR3. D genes are given only for firm matches. Size tells how often a clone was seen (once, few, many) or the class of an expanded clone, and some rows leave it out.

clone size: NA
J gene: TRBJ1-5
V gene: TRBV6-5
D gene: NA
CDR3 DNA: TGTGCCAGCAGTTACTCGATCAGGGAGGACCAGCCCCAGCATTTT
CDR3 protein: CASSYSIREDQPQHF

clone size: NA
J gene: TRBJ1-2
V gene: TRBV27
D gene: NA
CDR3 DNA: TGTGCCAGCAGACTAATCGGCGATAATAGTGGCTACACCTTC
CDR3 protein: CASRLIGDNSGYTF

clone size: once
J gene: TRBJ2-2
V gene: TRBV5-4
D gene: TRBD2
CDR3 DNA: TGTGCCAGCAGCTTGGGCCTAGCGGAGAACACCGGGGAGCTGTTTTTT
CDR3 protein: CASSLGLAENTGELFF

clone size: NA
J gene: TRBJ2-3
V gene: TRBV28
D gene: NA
CDR3 DNA: TGTGCCAGCAGTTTAGGGGATACGCAGTATTTT
CDR3 protein: CASSLGDTQYF

clone size: NA
J gene: TRBJ2-7
V gene: TRBV29-1
D gene: NA
CDR3 DNA: TGCAGCGTAAAGACAGGATCTGCCTCCTACGAGCAGTACTTC
CDR3 protein: CSVKTGSASYEQYF

clone size: NA
J gene: TRBJ1-1
V gene: TRBV19
D gene: TRBD1
CDR3 DNA: TGTGCCACGGGACAGGGCAACTCGAACACTGAAGCTTTCTTT
CDR3 protein: CATGQGNSNTEAFF

clone size: NA
J gene: TRBJ1-2
V gene: TRBV28
D gene: NA
CDR3 DNA: TGTGCCAGCAGCGCCCAGGGGCAGGGCGGTGGCTACACCTTC
CDR3 protein: CASSAQGQGGGYTF

clone size: NA
J gene: TRBJ1-2
V gene: TRBV11-2
D gene: TRBD1
CDR3 DNA: TGTGCCAGCAGCTTGACGGCGACGGACGACAGGGCGGCTTACTATGGCTACACCTTC
CDR3 protein: CASSLTATDDRAAYYGYTF

clone size: NA
J gene: TRBJ2-2
V gene: TRBV4-3
D gene: NA
CDR3 DNA: TGCGCCAGCAGCCAAGATAAGGGGGGAAGAGTCACCGGGGAGCTGTTTTTT
CDR3 protein: CASSQDKGGRVTGELFF

clone size: NA
J gene: TRBJ2-1
V gene: TRBV19
D gene: TRBD2
CDR3 DNA: TGTGCCAGTAGTCGGACTAGCGGGAGACTCGATGAGCAGTTCTTC
CDR3 protein: CASSRTSGRLDEQFF

clone size: few
J gene: TRBJ1-2
V gene: TRBV3-1/TRBV3-2
D gene: TRBD1
CDR3 DNA: TGTGCCAGCAGCCATCAGGGGGCGTCGGGCTACACCTTC
CDR3 protein: CASSHQGASGYTF

clone size: NA
J gene: TRBJ1-1
V gene: TRBV5-5
D gene: NA
CDR3 DNA: TGTGCCAGCACCTTAGACCGGGGAGACACTGAAGCTTTCTTT
CDR3 protein: CASTLDRGDTEAFF

clone size: NA
J gene: TRBJ1-4
V gene: TRBV6-5
D gene: NA
CDR3 DNA: TGTGCCAGCAGTCCCAGGGTATCGGATGAAAAACTGTTTTTT
CDR3 protein: CASSPRVSDEKLFF

clone size: NA
J gene: TRBJ2-2
V gene: TRBV19
D gene: NA
CDR3 DNA: TGTGCCAGTAGTCCTGGTTGGGCCGGGGAGCTGTTTTTT
CDR3 protein: CASSPGWAGELFF

clone size: NA
J gene: TRBJ2-1
V gene: TRBV28
D gene: NA
CDR3 DNA: TGTGCCAGCAGTTTGGGGGGATTCAATGAGCAGTTCTTC
CDR3 protein: CASSLGGFNEQFF

clone size: NA
J gene: TRBJ1-6
V gene: TRBV5-6
D gene: NA
CDR3 DNA: TGTGCCAGCGCTCACGTACGGGAGGCAGATTCACCCCTCCACTTT
CDR3 protein: CASAHVREADSPLHF

clone size: NA
J gene: TRBJ2-3
V gene: TRBV11-2
D gene: NA
CDR3 DNA: TGTGCCAGCAGCTCACAGGTAGCCTCCACAGATACGCAGTATTTT
CDR3 protein: CASSSQVASTDTQYF

clone size: NA
J gene: TRBJ1-1
V gene: TRBV19
D gene: NA
CDR3 DNA: TGTGCCAGTAGTTCCACAGGGTTCCAGTACACTGAAGCTTTCTTT
CDR3 protein: CASSSTGFQYTEAFF

clone size: NA
J gene: TRBJ2-2
V gene: TRBV2
D gene: NA
CDR3 DNA: TGTGCCAGCAGGTTGGCAGTGAACACCGGGGAGCTGTTTTTT
CDR3 protein: CASRLAVNTGELFF

clone size: NA
J gene: TRBJ1-5
V gene: TRBV4-1
D gene: TRBD1
CDR3 DNA: TGCGCCAGCAGCCAACTCCCTAGACCCGGGACAGGGTGGAATCAGCCCCAGCATTTT
CDR3 protein: CASSQLPRPGTGWNQPQHF

clone size: few
J gene: TRBJ2-5
V gene: TRBV9
D gene: NA
CDR3 DNA: TGTGCCAGCAGCGAGGGGGTGTTAGGGCAAGAGACCCAGTACTTC
CDR3 protein: CASSEGVLGQETQYF

clone size: NA
J gene: TRBJ1-4
V gene: TRBV18
D gene: NA
CDR3 DNA: TGTGCCAGCTGCTGGGCGGAGAATGAAAAACTGTTTTTT
CDR3 protein: CASCWAENEKLFF

clone size: NA
J gene: TRBJ2-3
V gene: TRBV6-5
D gene: TRBD2
CDR3 DNA: TGTGCCAGCAGTATTTCCGGGACTAGCGCAGATACGCAGTATTTT
CDR3 protein: CASSISGTSADTQYF

clone size: NA
J gene: TRBJ1-1
V gene: TRBV6-5
D gene: NA
CDR3 DNA: TGTGCCAGCAGCTCCTGGACAGCTGAAGCTTTCTTT
CDR3 protein: CASSSWTAEAFF

clone size: once
J gene: TRBJ1-1
V gene: TRBV6-5
D gene: TRBD1
CDR3 DNA: TGTGCCAGCAGATTGCGCGAGGGGGCCGGAGCTTTCTTT
CDR3 protein: CASRLREGAGAFF

clone size: few
J gene: TRBJ1-5
V gene: TRBV4-1
D gene: NA
CDR3 DNA: TGCGCCAGCAGCCGGGGACCGGATAGCAATCAGCCCCAGCATTTT
CDR3 protein: CASSRGPDSNQPQHF

clone size: NA
J gene: TRBJ1-6
V gene: TRBV30
D gene: NA
CDR3 DNA: TGTGCCTGGAGTGTCGAGGATTCACCCCTCCACTTT
CDR3 protein: CAWSVEDSPLHF

clone size: NA
J gene: TRBJ1-2
V gene: TRBV12-3/TRBV12-4
D gene: TRBD1
CDR3 DNA: TGTGCCAGCACCCAGGGGGACTATGGCTACACCTTC
CDR3 protein: CASTQGDYGYTF

clone size: NA
J gene: TRBJ2-5
V gene: TRBV15
D gene: NA
CDR3 DNA: TGTGCCACCTCGGGAACCAGCACACAAGAGACCCAGTACTTC
CDR3 protein: CATSGTSTQETQYF

clone size: NA
J gene: TRBJ2-5
V gene: TRBV4-3
D gene: NA
CDR3 DNA: TGCGCCAGCAGCCTCACGAACCGGGAGACCCAGTACTTC
CDR3 protein: CASSLTNRETQYF

clone size: NA
J gene: TRBJ2-5
V gene: TRBV4-1
D gene: TRBD2
CDR3 DNA: TGCGCCAGCAGCCAAGCGATCACTAGCGAAGAGACCCAGTACTTC
CDR3 protein: CASSQAITSEETQYF

clone size: NA
J gene: TRBJ2-4
V gene: TRBV4-3
D gene: TRBD1
CDR3 DNA: TGCGCCAGCAGCCAAGACCGGGGACAGGGGAACATTCAGTACTTC
CDR3 protein: CASSQDRGQGNIQYF

clone size: NA
J gene: TRBJ2-3
V gene: TRBV9
D gene: NA
CDR3 DNA: TGTGCCAGCAGCGTAGGAGCATCCACGGGCACAGATACGCAGTATTTT
CDR3 protein: CASSVGASTGTDTQYF

clone size: NA
J gene: TRBJ2-3
V gene: TRBV5-1
D gene: TRBD2
CDR3 DNA: TGCGCCAGCAGCCCAAGGACTAGCGGGAGTGGGGCAGATACGCAGTATTTT
CDR3 protein: CASSPRTSGSGADTQYF

clone size: once
J gene: TRBJ2-3
V gene: TRBV5-1
D gene: TRBD2
CDR3 DNA: TGCGCCAGCAGCTGGACTAGGCGGGAAGATACGCAGTATTTT
CDR3 protein: CASSWTRREDTQYF

clone size: NA
J gene: TRBJ2-2
V gene: TRBV7-9
D gene: TRBD2
CDR3 DNA: TGTGCCAGCAGAAATAGCGGGAGGAACACCGGGGAGCTGTTTTTT
CDR3 protein: CASRNSGRNTGELFF

clone size: NA
J gene: TRBJ1-4
V gene: TRBV3-1/TRBV3-2
D gene: TRBD1
CDR3 DNA: TGTGCCAGCAGCCAAGATCATGAGGGGGCAGGTGAAAAACTGTTTTTT
CDR3 protein: CASSQDHEGAGEKLFF

clone size: NA
J gene: TRBJ1-2
V gene: TRBV28
D gene: TRBD1
CDR3 DNA: TGTGCCAGCAGAATCCCTTCGGGGACAGGGAATGGCTACACCTTC
CDR3 protein: CASRIPSGTGNGYTF

clone size: NA
J gene: TRBJ1-1
V gene: TRBV27
D gene: NA
CDR3 DNA: TGTGCCAGCAGTTTACAGGGACTAAACACTGAAGCTTTCTTT
CDR3 protein: CASSLQGLNTEAFF

clone size: NA
J gene: TRBJ1-5
V gene: TRBV19
D gene: TRBD1
CDR3 DNA: TGTGCCAGTAGACGCTTGACAGGGGAAGCTAGCAATCAGCCCCAGCATTTT
CDR3 protein: CASRRLTGEASNQPQHF

clone size: NA
J gene: TRBJ2-7
V gene: TRBV27
D gene: NA
CDR3 DNA: TGTGCCAGCAGTTCCAACTCTAGGATGGAGCAGTACTTC
CDR3 protein: CASSSNSRMEQYF

clone size: NA
J gene: TRBJ1-6
V gene: TRBV5-6
D gene: TRBD1
CDR3 DNA: TGTGCCAGCAGCCCCGGGACAGCGAGCTCCTATAATTCACCCCTCCACTTT
CDR3 protein: CASSPGTASSYNSPLHF

clone size: NA
J gene: TRBJ1-3
V gene: TRBV4-1
D gene: NA
CDR3 DNA: TGCGCCAGCAGCCAAGATCCCGGGGCAACTGGAAACACCATATATTTT
CDR3 protein: CASSQDPGATGNTIYF

clone size: NA
J gene: TRBJ1-5
V gene: TRBV5-1
D gene: TRBD1
CDR3 DNA: TGCGCCAGCAGGCAGACAGGGAGGCCTGATCAGCCCCAGCATTTT
CDR3 protein: CASRQTGRPDQPQHF

clone size: NA
J gene: TRBJ1-5
V gene: TRBV5-6
D gene: NA
CDR3 DNA: TGTGCCAGCAGCTTGAGCGTATATAGCAATCAGCCCCAGCATTTT
CDR3 protein: CASSLSVYSNQPQHF

clone size: few
J gene: TRBJ2-1
V gene: TRBV6-1
D gene: NA
CDR3 DNA: TGTGCCAGCAGTGAAATTGGAGATGAGCAGTTCTTC
CDR3 protein: CASSEIGDEQFF

clone size: few
J gene: TRBJ1-5
V gene: TRBV27
D gene: NA
CDR3 DNA: TGTGCCAGCAGTGCCCAGGGAAACAATCAGCCCCAGCATTTT
CDR3 protein: CASSAQGNNQPQHF

clone size: NA
J gene: TRBJ2-7
V gene: TRBV6-2/TRBV6-3
D gene: TRBD2
CDR3 DNA: TGTGCCAGCAGTTACTCGACTAGCGGGACCCAACCGGGAGAGCAGTACTTC
CDR3 protein: CASSYSTSGTQPGEQYF

clone size: few
J gene: TRBJ2-1
V gene: TRBV4-1
D gene: TRBD2
CDR3 DNA: TGCGCCAGCAGCCCGGGACTAGCGGGAGAAAATGAGCAGTTCTTC
CDR3 protein: CASSPGLAGENEQFF

clone size: NA
J gene: TRBJ2-1
V gene: TRBV5-6
D gene: NA
CDR3 DNA: TGTGCCAGCAGCTTTAGTAAGACGAGGGAATATAGTGAGCAGTTCTTC
CDR3 protein: CASSFSKTREYSEQFF

clone size: NA
J gene: TRBJ2-3
V gene: TRBV25-1
D gene: TRBD2
CDR3 DNA: TGTGCCAGCAGTCCCATGGCGGGAGGCACAGATACGCAGTATTTT
CDR3 protein: CASSPMAGGTDTQYF